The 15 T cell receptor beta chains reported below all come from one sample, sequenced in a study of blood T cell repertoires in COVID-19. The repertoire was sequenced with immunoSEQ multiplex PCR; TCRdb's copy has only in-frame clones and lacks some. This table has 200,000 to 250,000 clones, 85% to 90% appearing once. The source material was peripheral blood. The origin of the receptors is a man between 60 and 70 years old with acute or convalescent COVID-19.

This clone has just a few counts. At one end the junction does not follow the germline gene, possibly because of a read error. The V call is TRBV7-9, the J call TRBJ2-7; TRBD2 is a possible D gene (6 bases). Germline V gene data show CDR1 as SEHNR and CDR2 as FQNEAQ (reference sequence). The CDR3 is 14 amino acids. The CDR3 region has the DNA TGTGCCAGCAGCCTGAGTGGGACTTCCTTCGAGCAGTACTTC. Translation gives CASSLSGTSFEQYF.

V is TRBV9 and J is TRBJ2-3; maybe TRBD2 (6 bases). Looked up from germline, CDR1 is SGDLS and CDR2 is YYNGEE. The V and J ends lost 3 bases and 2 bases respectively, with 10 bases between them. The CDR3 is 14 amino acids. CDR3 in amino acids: CASSATSYTDTQYF. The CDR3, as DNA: TGTGCCAGCAGCGCAACTAGCTACACAGATACGCAGTATTTT.

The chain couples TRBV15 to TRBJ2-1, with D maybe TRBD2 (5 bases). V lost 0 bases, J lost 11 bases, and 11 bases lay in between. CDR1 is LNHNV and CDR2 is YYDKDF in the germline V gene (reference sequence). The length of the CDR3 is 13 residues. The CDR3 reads CATSRDPSGKQFF. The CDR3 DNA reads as TGTGCCACCAGCAGAGACCCAAGCGGAAAGCAGTTCTTC.

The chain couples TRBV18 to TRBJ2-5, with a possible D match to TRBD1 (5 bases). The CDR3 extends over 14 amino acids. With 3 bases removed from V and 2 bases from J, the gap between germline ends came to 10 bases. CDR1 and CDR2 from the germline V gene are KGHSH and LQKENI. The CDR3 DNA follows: TGTGCCAGCTCACCGAAGACAGAGCAAGAGACCCAGTACTTC. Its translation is CASSPKTEQETQYF. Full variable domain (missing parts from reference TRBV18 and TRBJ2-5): NAGVMQNPRHLVRRRGQEARLRCSPMKGHSHVYWYRQLPEEGLKFMVYLQKENIIDESGMPKERFSAEFPKEGPSILRIQQVVRGDSAAYFCASSPKTEQETQYFGPGTRLLVL.

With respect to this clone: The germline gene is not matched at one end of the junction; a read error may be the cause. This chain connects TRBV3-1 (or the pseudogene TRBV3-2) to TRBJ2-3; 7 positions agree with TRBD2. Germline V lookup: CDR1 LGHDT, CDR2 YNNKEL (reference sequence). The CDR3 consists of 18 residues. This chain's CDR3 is CASTQGFITGGGTDTQYF. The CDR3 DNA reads TGTGCCAGCACCCAAGGGTTTATTACGGGAGGTGGGACAGATACGCAGTATTTT.

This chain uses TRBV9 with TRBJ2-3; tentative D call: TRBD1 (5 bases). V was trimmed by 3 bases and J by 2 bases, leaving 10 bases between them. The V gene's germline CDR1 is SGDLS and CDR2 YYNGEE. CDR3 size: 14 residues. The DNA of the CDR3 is TGTGCCAGCAGCGCCCCGACAGTCACAGATACGCAGTATTTT. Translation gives CASSAPTVTDTQYF.

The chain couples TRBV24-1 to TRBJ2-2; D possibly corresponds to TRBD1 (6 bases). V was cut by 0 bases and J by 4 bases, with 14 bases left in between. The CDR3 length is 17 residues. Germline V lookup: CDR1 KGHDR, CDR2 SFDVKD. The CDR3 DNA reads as TGTGCCACCAGTGATTTGGATGGGGGCGCGGCCACCGGGGAGCTGTTTTTT. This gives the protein CATSDLDGGAATGELFF.

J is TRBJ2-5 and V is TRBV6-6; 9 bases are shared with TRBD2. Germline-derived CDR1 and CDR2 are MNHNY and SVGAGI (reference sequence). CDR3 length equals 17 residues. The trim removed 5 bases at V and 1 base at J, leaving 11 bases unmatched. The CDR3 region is CASSLLYRTSAQETQYF. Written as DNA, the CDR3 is TGTGCCAGCAGTCTTCTTTACCGGACTAGCGCCCAAGAGACCCAGTACTTC.

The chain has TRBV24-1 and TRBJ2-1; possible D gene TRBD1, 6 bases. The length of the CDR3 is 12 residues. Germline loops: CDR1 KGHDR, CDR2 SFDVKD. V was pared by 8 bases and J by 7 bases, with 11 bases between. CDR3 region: CATKGVGNEQFF. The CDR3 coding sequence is TGTGCCACCAAGGGGGTAGGGAATGAGCAGTTCTTC.

CDR3 residues: CASSPGQGAYEQYF. DNA for the CDR3: TGCGCCAGCAGCCCGGGACAGGGGGCCTACGAGCAGTACTTC. The chain links TRBV5-1 to TRBJ2-7; 11 bases line up with TRBD1. This CDR3 is built from 14 residues. CDR1 is SGHRS, CDR2 YFSETQ, per germline. Trimming cost V 4 bases and J 2 bases; bases outside gene matches: 2.

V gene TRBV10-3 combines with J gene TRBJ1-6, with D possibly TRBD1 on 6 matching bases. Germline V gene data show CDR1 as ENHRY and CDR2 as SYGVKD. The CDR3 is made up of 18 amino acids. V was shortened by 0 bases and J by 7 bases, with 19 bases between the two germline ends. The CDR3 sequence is CAISESPNSGQTNSPLHF. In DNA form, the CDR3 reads TGTGCCATCAGTGAGTCTCCAAATAGTGGACAGACCAATTCACCCCTCCACTTT.

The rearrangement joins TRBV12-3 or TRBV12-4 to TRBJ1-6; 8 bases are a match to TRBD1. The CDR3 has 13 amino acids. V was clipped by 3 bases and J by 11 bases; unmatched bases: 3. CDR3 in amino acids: CASSLDRETPLHF. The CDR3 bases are TGTGCCAGCAGTTTGGACAGGGAAACACCCCTCCACTTT.

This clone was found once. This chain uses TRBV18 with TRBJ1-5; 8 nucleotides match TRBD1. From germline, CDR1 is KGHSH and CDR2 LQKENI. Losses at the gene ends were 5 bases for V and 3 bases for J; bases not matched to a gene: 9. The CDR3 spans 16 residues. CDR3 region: CASSVSGTGNNQPQHF. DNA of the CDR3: TGTGCCAGCTCAGTCTCCGGGACAGGCAACAATCAGCCCCAGCATTTT.

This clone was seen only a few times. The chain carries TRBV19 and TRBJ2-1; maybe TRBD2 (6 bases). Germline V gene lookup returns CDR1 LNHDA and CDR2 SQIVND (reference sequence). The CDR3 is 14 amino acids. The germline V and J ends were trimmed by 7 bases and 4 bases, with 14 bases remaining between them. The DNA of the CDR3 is TGTGCCAGTACCGAAGGGGACTTTTACAATGAGCAGTTCTTC. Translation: CASTEGDFYNEQFF.

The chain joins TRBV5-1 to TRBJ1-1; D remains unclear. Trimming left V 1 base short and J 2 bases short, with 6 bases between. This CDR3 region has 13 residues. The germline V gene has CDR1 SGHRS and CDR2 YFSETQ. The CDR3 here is CASSLTANTEAFF. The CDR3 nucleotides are TGCGCCAGCAGCTTGACAGCAAACACTGAAGCTTTCTTT.